This T cell receptor beta chain derives from a study of shared clonotypes between healthy human individuals (dated by TCRdb to 2020 to 2022). For context, the study as a whole: The cohort included three men and two women between 18 and 49 years of age. Leukapheresis yielded between about 0.85 and 9.5 billion PBMCs per donor. To increase sequencing depth and limit assay-specific biases, TCR repertoire library preparation and sequencing were carried out by different laboratories using diverse techniques. For each donor, three plates each were used for CD4 naive and CD4 memory, two plates were used for CD8 naive, and one plate was used for CD8 memory. The study deeply sequenced blood TCR repertoires of five healthy adults to estimate repertoire size and the extent of clonotype sharing between individuals. What the work shows at the level of the full study, not this receptor alone: Pairwise subsampling led to the expectation that sequencing depth would affect the degree of clonotype sharing among donors. Incomplete sequencing was indicated by rarefaction of sorted-subset datasets, despite the large sequencing depth. The genetic and exposure-history diversity represented was limited by the small number of donors. Larger estimated clonotype richness was generally found for naive subsets than for memory subsets. Only blood was sampled, and tissue TCR repertoires likely differ from those in blood. Higher generation probabilities were observed for clonotypes shared by all four sorted-subset donors than for non-shared clonotypes. Across several donors, approximately 5% of naive CD4, approximately 3.5% of naive CD8, under 2.5% of memory CD4, and approximately 0.4% of memory CD8 clonotypes were shared.

This clone has only a few counts. Its antigen specificity is not known. Base qualities were left out, and no much larger clone turns up one base away. TCR CDR3 regions were amplified from genomic DNA by multiplex PCR using the deep immunoSEQ assay. Extracted genomic DNA from each cell subset was spread evenly across all wells of several immunoSEQ 96-well plates, with each plate serving as a replicate. For sorted subsets, 200 to 250 ng of genomic DNA, equivalent to some 33,000 T cell genomes, went into each replicate PCR. Purified libraries were quantified with a Qubit 3.0 fluorometer, sized on a Bioanalyzer 2100, and re-quantified with the KAPA Library Quantification kit. Every immunoSEQ 96-well plate was sequenced on a dedicated single-read 150-cycle Illumina NextSeq 550 flow cell. From the authors' description of their analysis: Because only junctional sequences without quality scores were contained in the immunoSEQ output, filtering matching that applied to full-length reads could not be performed. To assign V/J genes and CDR3, sequences were annotated against IMGT germline references using PyIR, a Python wrapper for IgBLAST v1.9. Reads with weak V/J assignments (E-value above 1e-6), missing CDR3, stop codons, out-of-frame junctions, or ambiguous translated residues were removed. V3J clonotypes were defined as sequences sharing the same inferred V gene, J gene, and CDR3 amino acid sequence. Percentage overlap between repertoires was calculated by dividing the number of shared unique clonotypes by the size of the smaller repertoire. Three approaches were used to assess repertoire richness: RTK rarefaction, the Chao1 estimator, and Recon v2.1 estimates of unobserved clonotypes. OLGA was used to compute generation probabilities for all TCRbeta clonotypes that the gDNA method yielded from a few donors. Sourced from immuneACCESS, this table was stored by TCRdb with only in-frame sequences that have V and J called. A share of the clones is absent; for the studies checked, an unresolved V gene accounts for under half, and the remainder has no known explanation. The DNA gave D and trimming, while V, J and clone size come from that table. The sample contains more than 850,000 clones, 75% to 80% of them found a single time. The biggest ten clones account for around 0.47% of the sample.

Cut back by 4 bases and 5 bases, the V and J ends lie 12 bases apart. The CDR3 measures 13 amino acids from cysteine to phenylalanine. The sequence is cut down to CDR3 DNA, 39 bases in frame from base 1. CDR1 MNHNS and CDR2 SASEGT were looked up in the germline V gene. The donors were healthy, HIV-negative adults with no recently reported acute infections or vaccinations. Every donor was a Caucasian adult living in Nashville, Tennessee, USA. CD4+ T cells were enriched through magnetic negative selection, after which naive cells were positively selected on CD45RA and the remaining negative fraction served as the memory subset. Blood was collected by leukapheresis, and PBMCs were isolated by Ficoll-Histopaque density gradient centrifugation and then cryopreserved in liquid nitrogen vapor phase. Analytical flow cytometry was used to check the purity and quantity of every magnetically sorted T cell population. Genomic DNA was isolated from every sorted fraction and measured by UV absorbance on a Nanodrop 2000c.

The sequence was obtained from a man younger than 35 in good health. Some clones in this sample may be carry-over from other donors' samples. Sequencing was done on a sample of memory CD4+ T cells from PBMCs. The label giving this sample's cell subset or site can be read as: CD45RA-negative fraction. The receptor chain draws on TRBV6-1 and TRBJ2-7; the D gene is perhaps TRBD1 or TRBD2, as each covers 5 bases. The CDR3 loop reads CASSGGRRHEQYF. The sequenced DNA is TGTGCCAGCAGTGGGGGACGGCGCCACGAGCAGTACTTC.